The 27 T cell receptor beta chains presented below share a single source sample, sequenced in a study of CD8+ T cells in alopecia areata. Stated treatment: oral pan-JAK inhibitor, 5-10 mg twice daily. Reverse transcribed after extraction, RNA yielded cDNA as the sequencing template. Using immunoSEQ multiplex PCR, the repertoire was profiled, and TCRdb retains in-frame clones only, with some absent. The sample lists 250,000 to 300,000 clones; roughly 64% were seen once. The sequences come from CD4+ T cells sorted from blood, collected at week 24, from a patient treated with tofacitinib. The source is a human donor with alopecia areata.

CDR3 protein: CASSPTGGAYEQYF. DNA of the CDR3: TGTGCCAGCAGCCCAACAGGGGGGGCCTACGAGCAGTACTTC. V usage is TRBV5-4 and J usage is TRBJ2-7, with D perhaps matching TRBD1 (8 bases). The germline V gene encodes CDR1 SGHNT and CDR2 YYREEE (reference sequence). V lost 4 bases and J 2 bases, leaving 13 bases between the germline ends. The CDR3 runs to 14 residues.

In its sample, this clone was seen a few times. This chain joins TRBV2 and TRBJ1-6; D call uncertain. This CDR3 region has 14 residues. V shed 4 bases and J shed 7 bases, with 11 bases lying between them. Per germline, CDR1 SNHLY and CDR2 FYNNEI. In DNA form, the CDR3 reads TGTGCCAGCAGTGTAAACACCCAAAATTCACCCCTCCACTTT. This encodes CASSVNTQNSPLHF.

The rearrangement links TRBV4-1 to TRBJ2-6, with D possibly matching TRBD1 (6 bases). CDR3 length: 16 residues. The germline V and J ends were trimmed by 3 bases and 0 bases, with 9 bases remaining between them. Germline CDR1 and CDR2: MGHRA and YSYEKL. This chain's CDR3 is CASSQGASSGANVLTF. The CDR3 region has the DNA TGCGCCAGCAGCCAGGGGGCTTCCTCTGGGGCCAACGTCCTGACTTTC.

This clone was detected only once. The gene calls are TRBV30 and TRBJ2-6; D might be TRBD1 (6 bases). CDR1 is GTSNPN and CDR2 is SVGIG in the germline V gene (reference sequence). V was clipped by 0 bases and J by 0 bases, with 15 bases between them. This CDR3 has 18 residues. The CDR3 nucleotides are TGTGCCTGGAGTGTAGAGTGGGGGCTCAGCTCTGGGGCCAACGTCCTGACTTTC. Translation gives CAWSVEWGLSSGANVLTF.

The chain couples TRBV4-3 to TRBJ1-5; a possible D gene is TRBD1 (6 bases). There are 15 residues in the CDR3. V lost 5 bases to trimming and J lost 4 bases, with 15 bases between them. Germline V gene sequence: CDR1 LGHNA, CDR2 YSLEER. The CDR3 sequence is CASSVTGSGNQPQHF. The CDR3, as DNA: TGCGCCAGCAGCGTAACAGGGTCGGGAAATCAGCCCCAGCATTTT.

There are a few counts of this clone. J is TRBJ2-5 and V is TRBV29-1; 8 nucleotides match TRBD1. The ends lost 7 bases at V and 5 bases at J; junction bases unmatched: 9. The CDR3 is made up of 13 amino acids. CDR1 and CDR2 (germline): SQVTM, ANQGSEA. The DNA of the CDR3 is TGCAGCGCCTGGGGACAGGCGAAGGAGACCCAGTACTTC. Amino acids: CSAWGQAKETQYF.

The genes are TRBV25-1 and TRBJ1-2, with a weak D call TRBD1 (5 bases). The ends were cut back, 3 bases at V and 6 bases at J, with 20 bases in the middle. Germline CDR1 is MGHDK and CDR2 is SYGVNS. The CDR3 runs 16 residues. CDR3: CASSEGERGNRDGYTF. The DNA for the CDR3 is TGTGCCAGCAGTGAGGGAGAGAGGGGTAATAGAGATGGCTACACCTTC.

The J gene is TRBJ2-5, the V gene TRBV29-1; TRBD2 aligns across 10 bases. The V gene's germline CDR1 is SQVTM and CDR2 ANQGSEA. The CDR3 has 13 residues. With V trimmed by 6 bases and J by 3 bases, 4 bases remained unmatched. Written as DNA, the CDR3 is TGCAGCGTCCCCGGGACTAGCGAAGAGACCCAGTACTTC. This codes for CSVPGTSEETQYF. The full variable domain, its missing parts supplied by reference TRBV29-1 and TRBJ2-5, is SAVISQKPSRDICQRGTSLTIQCQVDSQVTMMFWYRQQPGQSLTLIATANQGSEATYESGFVIDKFPISRPNLTFSTLTVSNMSPEDSSIYLCSVPGTSEETQYFGPGTRLLVL.

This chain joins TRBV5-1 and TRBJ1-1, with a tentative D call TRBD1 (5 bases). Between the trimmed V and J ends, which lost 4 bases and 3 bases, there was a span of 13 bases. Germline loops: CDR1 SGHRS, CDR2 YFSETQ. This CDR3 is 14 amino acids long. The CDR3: CASSPTARHTEAFF. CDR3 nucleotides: TGCGCCAGCAGCCCGACAGCACGACACACTGAAGCTTTCTTT.

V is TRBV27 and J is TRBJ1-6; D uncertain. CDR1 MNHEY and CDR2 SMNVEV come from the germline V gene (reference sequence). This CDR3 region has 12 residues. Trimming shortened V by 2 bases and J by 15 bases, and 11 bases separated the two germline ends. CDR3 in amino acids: CASSLKGRLLHF. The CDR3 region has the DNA TGTGCCAGCAGTTTAAAGGGTAGACTCCTCCACTTT.

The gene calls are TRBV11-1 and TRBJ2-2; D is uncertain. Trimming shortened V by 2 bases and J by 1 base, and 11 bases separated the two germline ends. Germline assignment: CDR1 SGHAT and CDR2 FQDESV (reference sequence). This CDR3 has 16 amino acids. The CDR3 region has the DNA TGTGCCAGCAGCTTATCTCCTTCAGGGAACACCGGGGAGCTGTTTTTT. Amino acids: CASSLSPSGNTGELFF. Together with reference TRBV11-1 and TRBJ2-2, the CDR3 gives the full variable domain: EAEVAQSPRYKITEKSQAVAFWCDPISGHATLYWYRQILGQGPELLVQFQDESVVDDSQLPKDRFSAERLKGVDSTLKIQPAELGDSAMYLCASSLSPSGNTGELFFGEGSRLTVL.

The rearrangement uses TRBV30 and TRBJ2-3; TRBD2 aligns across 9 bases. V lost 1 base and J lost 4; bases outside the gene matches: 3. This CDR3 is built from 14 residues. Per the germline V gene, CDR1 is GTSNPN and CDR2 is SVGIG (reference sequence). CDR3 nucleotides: TGTGCCTGGAGTGGGCGGGGGGGCGCAGATACGCAGTATTTT. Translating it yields CAWSGRGGADTQYF.

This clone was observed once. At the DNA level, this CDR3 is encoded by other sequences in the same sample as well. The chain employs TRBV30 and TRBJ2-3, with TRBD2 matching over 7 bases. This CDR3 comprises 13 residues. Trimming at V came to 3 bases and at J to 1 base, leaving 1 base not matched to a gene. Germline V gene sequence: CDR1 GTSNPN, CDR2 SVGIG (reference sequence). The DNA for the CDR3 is TGTGCCTGGAGCCGGGGGGGCACAGATACGCAGTATTTT. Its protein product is CAWSRGGTDTQYF.

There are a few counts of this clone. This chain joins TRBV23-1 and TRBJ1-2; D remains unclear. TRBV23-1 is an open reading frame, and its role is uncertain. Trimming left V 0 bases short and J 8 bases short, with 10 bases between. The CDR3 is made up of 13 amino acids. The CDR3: CASSQSGRWGYTF. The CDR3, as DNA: TGCGCCAGCAGTCAATCGGGAAGGTGGGGCTACACCTTC.

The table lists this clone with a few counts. CDR3 region: CASSERSPLVGQPQHF. CDR3 sequence (DNA): TGTGCCAGCAGCGAAAGGAGCCCACTCGTTGGTCAGCCCCAGCATTTT. The J gene is TRBJ1-5, the V gene TRBV2; unclear D gene. The CDR3 is 16 amino acids. The ends were cut back, 6 bases at V and 6 bases at J, with 21 bases in the middle. Germline V gives CDR1 SNHLY, CDR2 FYNNEI.

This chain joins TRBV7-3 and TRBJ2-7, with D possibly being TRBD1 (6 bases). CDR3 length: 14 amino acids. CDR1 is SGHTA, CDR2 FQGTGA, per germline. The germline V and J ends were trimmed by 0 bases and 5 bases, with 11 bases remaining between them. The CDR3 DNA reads TGTGCCAGCAGCTTAACGTACAGGGTAAACGAGCAGTACTTC. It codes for CASSLTYRVNEQYF.

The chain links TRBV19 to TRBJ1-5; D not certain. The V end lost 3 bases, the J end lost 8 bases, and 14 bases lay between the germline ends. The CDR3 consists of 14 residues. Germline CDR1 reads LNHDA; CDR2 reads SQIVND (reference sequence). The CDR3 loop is CASSMFSDNEPQHF. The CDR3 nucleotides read TGTGCCAGTAGTATGTTTAGTGATAATGAGCCCCAGCATTTT.

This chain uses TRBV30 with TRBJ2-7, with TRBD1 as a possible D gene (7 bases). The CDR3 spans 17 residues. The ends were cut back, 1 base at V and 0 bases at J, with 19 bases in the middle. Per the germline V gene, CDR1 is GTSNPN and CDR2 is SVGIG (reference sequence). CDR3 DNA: TGTGCCTGGAGTGGCATCAGATCGCGGGACAGCTCCTACGAGCAGTACTTC. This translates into CAWSGIRSRDSSYEQYF.

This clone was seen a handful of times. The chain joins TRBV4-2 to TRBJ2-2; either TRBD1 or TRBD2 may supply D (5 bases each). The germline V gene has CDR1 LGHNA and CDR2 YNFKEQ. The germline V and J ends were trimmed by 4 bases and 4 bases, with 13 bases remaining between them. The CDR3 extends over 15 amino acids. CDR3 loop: CASSLLRGFTGELFF. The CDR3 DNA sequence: TGTGCCAGCAGCCTATTGAGGGGATTCACCGGGGAGCTGTTTTTT.

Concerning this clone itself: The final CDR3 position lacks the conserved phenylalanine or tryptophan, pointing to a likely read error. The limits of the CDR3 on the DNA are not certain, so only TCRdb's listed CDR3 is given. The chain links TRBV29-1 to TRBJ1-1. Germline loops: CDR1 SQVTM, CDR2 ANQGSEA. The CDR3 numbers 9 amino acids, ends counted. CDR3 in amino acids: CSVEFPPNS.

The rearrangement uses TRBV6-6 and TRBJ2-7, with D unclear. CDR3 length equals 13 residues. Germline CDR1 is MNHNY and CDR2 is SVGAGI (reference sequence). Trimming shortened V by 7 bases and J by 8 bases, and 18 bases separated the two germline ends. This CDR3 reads CASTLGRREKQYF. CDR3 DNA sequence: TGTGCCAGCACCCTAGGACGTCGTGAAAAGCAGTACTTC.

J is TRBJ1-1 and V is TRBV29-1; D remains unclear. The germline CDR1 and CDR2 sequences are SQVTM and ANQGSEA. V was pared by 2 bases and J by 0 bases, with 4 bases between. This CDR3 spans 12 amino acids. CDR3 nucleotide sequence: TGCAGCGTTGAAATCGTGAACACTGAAGCTTTCTTT. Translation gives CSVEIVNTEAFF.

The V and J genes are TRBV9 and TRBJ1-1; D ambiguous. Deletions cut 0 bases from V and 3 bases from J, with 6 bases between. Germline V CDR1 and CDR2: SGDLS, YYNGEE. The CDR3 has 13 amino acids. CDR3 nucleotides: TGTGCCAGCAGCGTAGGGGAATACACTGAAGCTTTCTTT. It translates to CASSVGEYTEAFF.

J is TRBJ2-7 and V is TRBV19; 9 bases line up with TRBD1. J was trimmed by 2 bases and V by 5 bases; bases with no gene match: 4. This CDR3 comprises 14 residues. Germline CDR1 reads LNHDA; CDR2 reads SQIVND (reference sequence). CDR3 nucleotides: TGTGCCAGTAGTTCGACAGGGGGAACCTACGAGCAGTACTTC. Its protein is CASSSTGGTYEQYF.

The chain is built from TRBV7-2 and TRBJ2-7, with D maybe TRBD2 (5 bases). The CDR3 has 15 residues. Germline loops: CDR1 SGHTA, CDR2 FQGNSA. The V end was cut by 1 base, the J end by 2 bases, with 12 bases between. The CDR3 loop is CASSLGSAGPYEQYF. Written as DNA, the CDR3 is TGTGCCAGCAGCTTAGGCAGCGCGGGCCCCTACGAGCAGTACTTC.

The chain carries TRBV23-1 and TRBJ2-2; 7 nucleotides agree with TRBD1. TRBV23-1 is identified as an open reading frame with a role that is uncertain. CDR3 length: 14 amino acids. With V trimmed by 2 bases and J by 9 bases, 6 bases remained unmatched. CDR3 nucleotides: TGCGCCAGCAGTCAACGGACAGGCCTGAGGGAGCTGTTTTTT. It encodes CASSQRTGLRELFF.

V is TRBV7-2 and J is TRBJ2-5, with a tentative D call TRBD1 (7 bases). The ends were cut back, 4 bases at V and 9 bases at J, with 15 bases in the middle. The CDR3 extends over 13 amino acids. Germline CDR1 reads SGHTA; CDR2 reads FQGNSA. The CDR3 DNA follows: TGTGCCAGCAGCTCGGGACAGTGGGGGGCCCAGTACTTC. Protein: CASSSGQWGAQYF.